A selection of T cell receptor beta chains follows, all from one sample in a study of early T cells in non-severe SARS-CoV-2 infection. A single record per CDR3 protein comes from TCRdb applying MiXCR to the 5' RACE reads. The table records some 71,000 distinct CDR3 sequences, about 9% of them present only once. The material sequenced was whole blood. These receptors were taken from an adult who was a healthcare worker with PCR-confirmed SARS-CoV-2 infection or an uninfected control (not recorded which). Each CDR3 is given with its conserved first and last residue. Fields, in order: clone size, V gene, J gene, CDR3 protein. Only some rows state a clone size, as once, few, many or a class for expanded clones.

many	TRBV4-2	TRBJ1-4	CASSHEWGRMDYNEKLFF
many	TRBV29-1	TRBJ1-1	CSVLGESTEAFF
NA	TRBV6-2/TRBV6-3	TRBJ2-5	CASTPAGQETQYF
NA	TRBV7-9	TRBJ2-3	CASKRLADSDTQYF
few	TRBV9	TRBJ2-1	CASSARLASYNEQFF
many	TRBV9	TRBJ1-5	CASSVGPGEPQHF
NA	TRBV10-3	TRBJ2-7	CAISDIGGKENEQYF
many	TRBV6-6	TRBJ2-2	CASRRTGDTGELFF
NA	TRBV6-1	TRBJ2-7	CASNAPGQASYEQYF
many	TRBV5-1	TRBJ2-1	CASSSYNEQFF
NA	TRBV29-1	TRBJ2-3	CSVEGQGITDTQYF
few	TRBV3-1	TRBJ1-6	CASSQVQGRYSPLHF
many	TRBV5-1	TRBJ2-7	CASSLVGQGSYEQYF
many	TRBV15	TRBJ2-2	CATSSTGLTGSGELFF
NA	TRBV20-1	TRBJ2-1	CSATVQRAYNEQFF
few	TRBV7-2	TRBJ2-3	CASSLASGRARDTQYF
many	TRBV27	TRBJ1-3	CASSLQGLGNTIYF
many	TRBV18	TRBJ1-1	CASSQDLFDRNTEAFF
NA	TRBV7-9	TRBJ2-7	CASSPPGDWVEQYF
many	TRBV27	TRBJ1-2	CASSLSGADISYGYTF
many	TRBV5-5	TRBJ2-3	CASSLETRITQYF
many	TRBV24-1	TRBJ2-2	CATTTGSGTGELFF
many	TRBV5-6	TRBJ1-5	CASSLRQGNQPQHF
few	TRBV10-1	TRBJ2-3	CASSESYGRDRGGTDTQYF
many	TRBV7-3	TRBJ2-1	CASSLTSSHEQFF
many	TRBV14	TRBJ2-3	CASSQFHMGTTDTQYF
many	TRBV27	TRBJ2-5	CASSPRQGYQETQYF
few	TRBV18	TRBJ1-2	CASSPRQGADYGYTF
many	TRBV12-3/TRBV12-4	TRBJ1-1	CASTSGRRTTEAFF
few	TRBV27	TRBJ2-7	CASSSPGQSYEQYF
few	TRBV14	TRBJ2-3	CASSPTSGGTPKLYF
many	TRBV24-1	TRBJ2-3	CATSEGTSDYTDTQYF
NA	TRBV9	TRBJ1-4	CASSGTTGGNEKLFF
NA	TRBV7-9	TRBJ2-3	CASSSGQSTDTQYF
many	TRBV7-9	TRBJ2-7	CASSPSSGSYEQYF
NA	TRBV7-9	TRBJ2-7	CASSQMAREQYF
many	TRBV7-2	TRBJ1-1	CASSLESAAEAFF
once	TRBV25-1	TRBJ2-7	CASSEQGNEQYF
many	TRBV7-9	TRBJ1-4	CASSLDMGSEKLFF
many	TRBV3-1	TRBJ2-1	CASSPRGGVNEQFF
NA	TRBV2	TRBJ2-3	CASSRSGGNTDTQYF
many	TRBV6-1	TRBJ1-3	CASRLSSGNTIYF
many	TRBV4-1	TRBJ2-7	CASSPMGASYEQYF
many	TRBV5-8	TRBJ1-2	CASSLTGTRYGYTF
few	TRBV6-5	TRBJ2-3	CASSRSSGGSPDTQYF
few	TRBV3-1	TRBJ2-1	CASSPNYNEQFF
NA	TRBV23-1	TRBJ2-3	CASSRTVYLTDTQYF
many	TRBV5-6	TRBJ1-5	CASSVNQGKGNQPQHF
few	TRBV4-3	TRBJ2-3	CASSQDHARADTQYF
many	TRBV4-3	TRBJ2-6	CASSQDVGAGANVLTF
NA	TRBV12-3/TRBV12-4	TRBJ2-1	CASSLADSKFF
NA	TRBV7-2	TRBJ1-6	CASSQDSPLHF
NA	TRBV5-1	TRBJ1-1	CASSLARDAWDTEAFF
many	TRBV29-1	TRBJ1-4	CSVLDSSEKLFF